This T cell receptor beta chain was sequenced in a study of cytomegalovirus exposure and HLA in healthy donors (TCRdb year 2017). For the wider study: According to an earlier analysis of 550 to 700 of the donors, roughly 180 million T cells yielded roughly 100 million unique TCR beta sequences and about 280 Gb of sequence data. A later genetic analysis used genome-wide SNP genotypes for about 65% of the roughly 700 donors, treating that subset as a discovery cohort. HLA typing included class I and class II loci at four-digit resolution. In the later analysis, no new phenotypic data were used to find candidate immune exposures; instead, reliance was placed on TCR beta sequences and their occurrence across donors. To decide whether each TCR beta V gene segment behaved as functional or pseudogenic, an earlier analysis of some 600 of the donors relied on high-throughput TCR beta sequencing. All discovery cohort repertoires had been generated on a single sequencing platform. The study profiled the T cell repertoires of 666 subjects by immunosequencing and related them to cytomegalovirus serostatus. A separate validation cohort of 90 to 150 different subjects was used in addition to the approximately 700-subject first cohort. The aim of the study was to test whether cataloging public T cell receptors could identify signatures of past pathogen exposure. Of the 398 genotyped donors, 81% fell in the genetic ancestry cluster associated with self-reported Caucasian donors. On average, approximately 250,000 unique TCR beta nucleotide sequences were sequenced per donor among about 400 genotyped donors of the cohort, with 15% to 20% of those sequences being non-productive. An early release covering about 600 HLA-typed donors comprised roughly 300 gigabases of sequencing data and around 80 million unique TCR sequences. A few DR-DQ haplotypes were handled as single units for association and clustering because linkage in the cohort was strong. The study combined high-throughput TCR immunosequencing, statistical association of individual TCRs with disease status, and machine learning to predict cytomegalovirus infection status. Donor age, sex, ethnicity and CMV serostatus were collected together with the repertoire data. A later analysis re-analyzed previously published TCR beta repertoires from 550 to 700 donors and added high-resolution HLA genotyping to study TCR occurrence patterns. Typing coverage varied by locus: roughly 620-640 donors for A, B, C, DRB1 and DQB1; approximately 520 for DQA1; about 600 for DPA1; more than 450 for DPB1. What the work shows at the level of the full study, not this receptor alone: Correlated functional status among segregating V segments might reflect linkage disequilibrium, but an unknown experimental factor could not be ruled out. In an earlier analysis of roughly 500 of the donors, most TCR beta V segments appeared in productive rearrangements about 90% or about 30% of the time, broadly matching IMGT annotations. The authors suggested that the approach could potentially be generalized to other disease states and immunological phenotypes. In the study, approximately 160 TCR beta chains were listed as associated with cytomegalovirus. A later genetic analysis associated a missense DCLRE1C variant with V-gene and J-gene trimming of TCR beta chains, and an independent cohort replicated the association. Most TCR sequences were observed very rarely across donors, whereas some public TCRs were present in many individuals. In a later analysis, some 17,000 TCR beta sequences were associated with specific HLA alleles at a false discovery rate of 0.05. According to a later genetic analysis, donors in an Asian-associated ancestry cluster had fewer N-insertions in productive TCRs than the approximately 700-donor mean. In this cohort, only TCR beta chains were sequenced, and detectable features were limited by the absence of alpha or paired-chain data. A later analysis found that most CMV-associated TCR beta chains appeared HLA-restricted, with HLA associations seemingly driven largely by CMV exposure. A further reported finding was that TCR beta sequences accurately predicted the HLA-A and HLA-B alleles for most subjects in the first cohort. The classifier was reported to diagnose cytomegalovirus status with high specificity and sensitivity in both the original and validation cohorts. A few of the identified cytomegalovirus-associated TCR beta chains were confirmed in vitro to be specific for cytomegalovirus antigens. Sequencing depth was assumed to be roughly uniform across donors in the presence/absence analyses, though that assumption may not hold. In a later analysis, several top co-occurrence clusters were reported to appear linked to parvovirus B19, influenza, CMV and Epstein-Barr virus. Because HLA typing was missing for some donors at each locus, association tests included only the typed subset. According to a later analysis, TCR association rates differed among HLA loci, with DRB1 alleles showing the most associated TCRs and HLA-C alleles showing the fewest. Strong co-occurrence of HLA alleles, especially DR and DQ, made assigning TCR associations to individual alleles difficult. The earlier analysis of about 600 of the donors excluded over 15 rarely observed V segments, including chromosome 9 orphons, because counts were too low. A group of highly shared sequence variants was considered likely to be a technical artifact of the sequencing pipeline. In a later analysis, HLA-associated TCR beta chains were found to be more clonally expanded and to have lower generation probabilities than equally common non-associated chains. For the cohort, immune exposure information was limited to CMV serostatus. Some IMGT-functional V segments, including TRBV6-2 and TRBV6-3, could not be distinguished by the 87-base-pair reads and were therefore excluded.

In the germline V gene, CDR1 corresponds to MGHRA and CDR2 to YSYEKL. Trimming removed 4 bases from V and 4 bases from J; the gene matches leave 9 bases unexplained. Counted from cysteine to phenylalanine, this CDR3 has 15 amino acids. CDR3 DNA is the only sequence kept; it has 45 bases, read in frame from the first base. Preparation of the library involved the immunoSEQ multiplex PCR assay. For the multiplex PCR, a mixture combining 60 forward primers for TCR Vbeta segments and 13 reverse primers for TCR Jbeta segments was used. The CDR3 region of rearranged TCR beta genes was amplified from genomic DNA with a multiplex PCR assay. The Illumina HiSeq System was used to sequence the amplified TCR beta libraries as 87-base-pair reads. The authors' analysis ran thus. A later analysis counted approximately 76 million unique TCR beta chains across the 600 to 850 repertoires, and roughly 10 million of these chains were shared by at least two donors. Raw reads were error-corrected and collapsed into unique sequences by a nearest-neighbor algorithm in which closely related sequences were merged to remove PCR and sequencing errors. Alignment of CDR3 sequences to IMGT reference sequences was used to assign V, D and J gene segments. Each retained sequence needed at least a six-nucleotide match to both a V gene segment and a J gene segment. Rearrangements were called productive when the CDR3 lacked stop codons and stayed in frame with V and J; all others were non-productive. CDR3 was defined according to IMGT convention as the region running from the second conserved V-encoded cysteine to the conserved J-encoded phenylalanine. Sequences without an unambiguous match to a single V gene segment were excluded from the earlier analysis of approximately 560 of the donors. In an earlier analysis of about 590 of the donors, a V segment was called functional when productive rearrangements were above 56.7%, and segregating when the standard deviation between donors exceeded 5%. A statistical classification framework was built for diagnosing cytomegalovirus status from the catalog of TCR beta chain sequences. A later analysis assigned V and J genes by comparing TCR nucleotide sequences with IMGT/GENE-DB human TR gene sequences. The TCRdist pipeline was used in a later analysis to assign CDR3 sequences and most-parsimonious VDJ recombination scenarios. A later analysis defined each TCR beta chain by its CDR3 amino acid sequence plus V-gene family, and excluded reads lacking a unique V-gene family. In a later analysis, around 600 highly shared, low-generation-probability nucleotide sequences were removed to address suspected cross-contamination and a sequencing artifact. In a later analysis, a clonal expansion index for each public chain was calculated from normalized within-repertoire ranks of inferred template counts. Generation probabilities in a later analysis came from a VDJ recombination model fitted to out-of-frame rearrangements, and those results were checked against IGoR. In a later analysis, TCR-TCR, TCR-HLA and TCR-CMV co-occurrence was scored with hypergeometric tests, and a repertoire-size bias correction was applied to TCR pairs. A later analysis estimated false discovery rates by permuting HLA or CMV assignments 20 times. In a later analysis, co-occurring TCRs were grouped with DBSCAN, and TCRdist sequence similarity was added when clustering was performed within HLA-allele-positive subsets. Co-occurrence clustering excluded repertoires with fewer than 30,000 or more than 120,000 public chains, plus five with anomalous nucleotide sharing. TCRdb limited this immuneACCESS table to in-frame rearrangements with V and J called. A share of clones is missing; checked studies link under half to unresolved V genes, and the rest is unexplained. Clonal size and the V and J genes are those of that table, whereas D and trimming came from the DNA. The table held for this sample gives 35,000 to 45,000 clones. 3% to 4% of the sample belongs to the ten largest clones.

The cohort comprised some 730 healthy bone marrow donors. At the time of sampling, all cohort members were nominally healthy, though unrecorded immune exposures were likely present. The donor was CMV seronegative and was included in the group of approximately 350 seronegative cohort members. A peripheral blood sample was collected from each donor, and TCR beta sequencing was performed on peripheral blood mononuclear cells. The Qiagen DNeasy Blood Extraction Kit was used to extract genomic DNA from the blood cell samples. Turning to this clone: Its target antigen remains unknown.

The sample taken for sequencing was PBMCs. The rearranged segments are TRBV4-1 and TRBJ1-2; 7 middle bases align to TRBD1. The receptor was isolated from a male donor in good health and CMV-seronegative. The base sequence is TGCGCCAGCAGCCCTCCCGACAGGGAGGTCTATGGCTACACCTTC. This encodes CASSPPDREVYGYTF.